This T cell receptor (beta chain) was sequenced for a study of cytomegalovirus exposure and HLA in healthy donors. PCR used 60 Vbeta primers and 13 Jbeta primers. Produced via immunoSEQ multiplex PCR; TCRdb's table is partial and in-frame only. Seen in this sample are tens of thousands of clones; the ten most common clones hold around 6.5%. V lost 4 bases to trimming and J lost 3 bases; unmatched junction nucleotides: 6. CDR3 size: 16 residues. From germline, CDR1 is LNHDA and CDR2 SQIVND (reference sequence). The study's findings and limits: Differences between HLA loci emerged in a later analysis of TCR association rates, with DRB1 most and HLA-C fewest. The authors listed 180 or so TCR beta chains as cytomegalovirus-associated. Whilst most TCR sequences proved rare, a subset of public TCRs occurred across many donors.

With respect to this clone: What it binds is unknown.

This rearrangement joins TRBV19 to TRBJ2-6; TRBD1 matches at 7 bases. The sequenced sample was PBMCs. This sequence originates from a woman in her forties in good health and CMV-seronegative. CDR3 residues: CASSTTGVGGANVLTF. DNA of the CDR3: TGTGCCAGTAGTACTACAGGGGTGGGTGGGGCCAACGTCCTGACTTTC.